The 31 T cell receptor beta chains given below trace back to one sample, sequenced in a study of early T cells in non-severe SARS-CoV-2 infection. In TCRdb, the 5' RACE reads were re-called with MiXCR into one record per CDR3 protein. The sample records 55,000 to 70,000 distinct CDR3 sequences, 9.5% to 13% being singletons. Specimen: whole blood. The receptor set was obtained from an adult who was a healthcare worker with PCR-confirmed SARS-CoV-2 infection or an uninfected control (not recorded which).

This clonotype was seen a few times. The chain uses TRBV4-1 and TRBJ1-3; 8 bases are a match to TRBD1. Trimming at V came to 3 bases and at J to 6 bases, leaving 10 bases not matched to a gene. The CDR3 contains 16 residues. Per the germline V gene, CDR1 is MGHRA and CDR2 is YSYEKL. The CDR3 spells CASSQSRGQGENTIYF. CDR3 DNA: TGCGCCAGCAGCCAGTCCCGCGGACAGGGTGAAAACACCATATATTTT.

The chain combines TRBV11-2 with TRBJ2-1, with D perhaps TRBD2 (5 bases). There are 11 residues in the CDR3. Trimming removed 3 bases at V and 9 bases at J, with 6 bases between. Germline values: CDR1 SGHAT, CDR2 FQNNGV. CDR3 region: CASSLSGEQFF. Here the CDR3 DNA reads TGTGCCAGCAGCTTGAGCGGTGAGCAGTTCTTC.

A note on this clonotype: A junction boundary mismatches the germline segment, possibly from a read error. This chain uses TRBV5-1 with TRBJ2-7, with TRBD2 identical over 12 bases. This CDR3 is 13 amino acids long. CDR1 is SGHRS, CDR2 YFSETQ, per germline. CDR3 sequence reads: CASSTRLAGELYF. DNA of the CDR3: TGCGCCAGCAGCACTCGACTAGCGGGAGAGCTGTACTTC.

The V call is TRBV4-3, the J call TRBJ2-7; D is unclear. Trimming took off 0 bases at V and 2 bases at J, with 8 bases between the two ends. CDR1 is LGHNA and CDR2 is YSLEER in the germline V gene. This CDR3 region has 14 residues. CDR3 sequence (DNA): TGCGCCAGCAGCCAAGATAGGTATACCTACGAGCAGTACTTC. Translated: CASSQDRYTYEQYF.

This clonotype was found a few times. This chain uses TRBV29-1 with TRBJ2-1, with a tentative D call TRBD2 (5 bases). The CDR3 loop spans 12 amino acids. The V and J ends lost 6 bases and 8 bases respectively, with 14 bases between them. The germline V gene has CDR1 SQVTM and CDR2 ANQGSEA. CDR3 sequence (DNA): TGCAGCGTAAAAGGACTGGTCGATGAGCAGTTCTTC. The encoded protein is CSVKGLVDEQFF.

The chain has TRBV12-3 or TRBV12-4 and TRBJ2-1; TRBD2 agrees at 11 bases. The CDR3 runs 15 residues. J lost 9 bases, V lost 2 bases, and 6 bases had no gene match. The CDR3 loop reads CASSLRLAGGVEQFF. As DNA, the CDR3 is TGTGCCAGCAGTTTACGCCTAGCGGGGGGCGTTGAGCAGTTCTTC.

This clonotype was counted many times. The chain recombines TRBV6-2 or TRBV6-3 with TRBJ1-5, with D unclear. Germline V lookup: CDR1 MNHEY, CDR2 SVGEGT. This CDR3 comprises 13 residues. Trimming left V 5 bases short and J 8 bases short, with 13 bases between. CDR3 nucleotides: TGTGCCAGCAGTCCCCGGACCGTGGAGCCCCAGCATTTT. Encoded protein: CASSPRTVEPQHF.

This clonotype was observed a handful of times. The chain combines TRBV7-9 with TRBJ1-5; TRBD1 is a possible D gene (6 bases). Germline V lookup: CDR1 SEHNR, CDR2 FQNEAQ (reference sequence). V lost 5 bases and J lost 6, with 14 bases in between. The CDR3 extends over 14 amino acids. The CDR3 spells CASSRNSQGQPQHF. Written as DNA, the CDR3 is TGTGCCAGCAGCCGGAACTCACAGGGTCAGCCCCAGCATTTT.

This clonotype appeared a few times. The chain couples TRBV9 to TRBJ2-3, with 9 nucleotides matching TRBD2. This CDR3 has 15 amino acids. From germline, CDR1 is SGDLS and CDR2 YYNGEE. The V and J ends lost 4 bases and 3 bases, in that order; junction bases with no gene match: 6. The CDR3 spells CASSFASGVTDTQYF. The CDR3, as DNA: TGTGCCAGCAGCTTCGCTAGCGGGGTGACAGATACGCAGTATTTT.

The table lists this clonotype with many counts. The CDR3 protein is CSARDYSRRLSNQPQHF. In DNA form, the CDR3 reads TGCAGTGCTAGAGATTACTCCCGACGGCTTAGCAATCAGCCCCAGCATTTT. The chain links TRBV20-1 to TRBJ1-5; D unresolved. Looked up from germline, CDR1 is DFQATT and CDR2 is SNEGSKA (reference sequence). The CDR3 totals 17 residues. V was trimmed by 0 bases and J by 0 bases, leaving 15 bases between them.

This clonotype has ten or more counts. The V and J genes are TRBV11-2 and TRBJ1-5; D call uncertain. Germline CDR1 reads SGHAT; CDR2 reads FQNNGV. The length of the CDR3 is 15 residues. The V and J ends lost 2 bases and 0 bases respectively, with 8 bases between them. CDR3 sequence reads: CASSLNSYSNQPQHF. CDR3 DNA: TGTGCCAGCAGCTTAAACAGTTATAGCAATCAGCCCCAGCATTTT.

Ten or more counts support this clonotype. The rearrangement uses TRBV15 and TRBJ2-3; D is undetermined. The germline V gene encodes CDR1 LNHNV and CDR2 YYDKDF (reference sequence). The length of the CDR3 is 13 residues. The ends were cut back, 2 bases at V and 7 bases at J, with 10 bases in the middle. As DNA, the CDR3 is TGTGCCACCAGCAGACCCCCGGGCCATACGCAGTATTTT. It translates to CATSRPPGHTQYF.

The rearrangement uses TRBV7-2 and TRBJ1-1, with D maybe TRBD1 (5 bases). There are 13 residues in the CDR3. Trimming removed 2 bases at V and 5 bases at J, with 9 bases between. Germline CDR1 SGHTA, CDR2 FQGNSA. The CDR3 spells CASSLYGGTEAFF. The CDR3 DNA sequence: TGTGCCAGCAGCTTATACGGGGGGACTGAAGCTTTCTTT.

V and J are TRBV30 and TRBJ2-1; 8 nucleotides match TRBD2. Germline CDR1 is GTSNPN and CDR2 is SVGIG (reference sequence). V lost 2 bases and J lost 7; bases outside the gene matches: 4. CDR3 size: 13 residues. CDR3 loop: CAWSTLAGNEQFF. The CDR3 DNA reads as TGTGCCTGGAGTACGTTAGCGGGGAATGAGCAGTTCTTC.

The chain has TRBV12-3 or TRBV12-4 and TRBJ1-1; D may be TRBD1 (5 bases). There are 13 residues in the CDR3. V lost 5 bases and J 6 bases, leaving 13 bases between the germline ends. CDR3 coding DNA: TGTGCCAGCAGTCACCAGGGTGACCCTGAAGCTTTCTTT. It translates to CASSHQGDPEAFF.

This clonotype was recorded a few times. Given the absence of the conserved phenylalanine or tryptophan at the CDR3 end, a read error is likely. The DNA is left out, because the CDR3 cannot be placed on it with certainty; the CDR3 is given as TCRdb lists it. The chain carries TRBV20-1 and TRBJ1-4; TRBD1, the table's D call, was not compared with the DNA. Germline CDR1 reads DFQATT; CDR2 reads SNEGSKA (reference sequence). The CDR3 extends over 11 residues, inclusive of both ends. This CDR3 is CSARDLTGGYL.

This chain uses TRBV4-1 with TRBJ2-4; TRBD1 matches at 8 bases. With 1 base clipped from V and 10 bases from J, the junction kept 3 bases outside the gene matches. The germline gives CDR1 MGHRA, CDR2 YSYEKL. The CDR3 extends over 13 amino acids. CDR3 residues: CASSQVRQGIQYF. In DNA form, the CDR3 reads TGCGCCAGCAGCCAAGTCCGACAGGGGATTCAGTACTTC.

The chain joins TRBV9 to TRBJ1-3; no firm D call. The CDR3 sequence is 18 residues long. Germline V lookup: CDR1 SGDLS, CDR2 YYNGEE. V was pared by 4 bases and J by 0 bases, with 20 bases between. The CDR3 DNA is TGTGCCAGCAGCACCGACCCTATTGATGTGCTCTCTGGAAACACCATATATTTT. This gives the protein CASSTDPIDVLSGNTIYF.

In this sample, this clonotype turned up many times. One end of the junction does not line up with germline, which may come from a read error. This chain uses TRBV5-5 with TRBJ1-1; 10 bases are a match to TRBD1. The length of the CDR3 is 12 residues. From germline, CDR1 is SGHKS and CDR2 YYEKEE (reference sequence). CDR3 nucleotide sequence: TGTGCCAGCAGCTTTGGGACAGGGGTTAGTTGGTTT. It yields the protein CASSFGTGVSWF.

This clonotype was observed a handful of times. The V and J genes are TRBV9 and TRBJ2-1, with D unclear. Trimming left V 4 bases short and J 2 bases short, with 13 bases between. CDR3 length equals 15 residues. Germline V CDR1 and CDR2: SGDLS, YYNGEE. The CDR3 sequence is CASSPQAPTYNEQFF. The CDR3 DNA reads TGTGCCAGCAGCCCGCAGGCGCCGACCTACAATGAGCAGTTCTTC.

The chain links TRBV9 to TRBJ2-3, with 7 bases lining up with TRBD2. The CDR3 totals 13 residues. Trimming cost V 2 bases and J 6 bases; bases outside gene matches: 3. Germline V gene data show CDR1 as SGDLS and CDR2 as YYNGEE. CDR3 in amino acids: CASSVAGVDTQYF. DNA for the CDR3: TGTGCCAGCAGCGTTGCGGGAGTGGATACGCAGTATTTT.

This clonotype came up a few times. The V call is TRBV4-1, the J call TRBJ1-5; 12 bases are shared with TRBD1. This CDR3 has 19 residues. Losses at the gene ends were 0 bases for V and 2 bases for J; bases not matched to a gene: 8. Germline V CDR1 and CDR2: MGHRA, YSYEKL. The CDR3 nucleotides are TGCGCCAGCAGCCAAGAGGGACAGGGGGCGATAATTGGCAATCAGCCCCAGCATTTT. Protein product: CASSQEGQGAIIGNQPQHF.

This clonotype was detected ten times or more. V and J are TRBV20-1 and TRBJ2-7; D not certain. The germline gives CDR1 DFQATT, CDR2 SNEGSKA (reference sequence). Trimming cost V 1 base and J 0 bases, with 10 bases left between them. The CDR3 runs 14 residues. CDR3 sequence (DNA): TGCAGTGCTAGAGGGGGTAGCCTCTCCTACGAGCAGTACTTC. It translates to CSARGGSLSYEQYF.

This chain links TRBV11-3 with TRBJ2-3; 7 bases are a match to TRBD1. CDR1 and CDR2 from the germline V gene are SGHNT and YENEEA. The ends lost 5 bases at V and 3 bases at J; junction bases unmatched: 5. This CDR3 is 14 amino acids long. The CDR3 DNA follows: TGTGCCAGCAGCCCACGACAGGGAACAGATACGCAGTATTTT. Its translation is CASSPRQGTDTQYF. The complete variable domain, with remaining parts taken from reference TRBV11-3 and TRBJ2-3, reads EAGVVQSPRYKIIEKKQPVAFWCNPISGHNTLYWYLQNLGQGPELLIRYENEEAVDDSQLPKDRFSAERLKGVDSTLKIQPAELGDSAVYLCASSPRQGTDTQYFGPGTRLTVL.

The chain is built from TRBV20-1 and TRBJ2-1, with no clear D. Looked up from germline, CDR1 is DFQATT and CDR2 is SNEGSKA (reference sequence). The CDR3 sequence is 15 residues long. Trimming took 3 bases from V and 5 from J, leaving 17 bases between them. CDR3 DNA sequence: TGCAGTGCTAGCCCCCCTCTACAACCCAACAATGAGCAGTTCTTC. This gives the protein CSASPPLQPNNEQFF.

The chain recombines TRBV12-3 or TRBV12-4 with TRBJ2-7; D gene unclear. The V end was cut by 1 base, the J end by 6 bases, with 10 bases between. This CDR3 is built from 13 residues. The CDR3 spells CASSLVAVGEQYF. CDR3 in DNA: TGTGCCAGCAGTTTAGTGGCCGTGGGCGAGCAGTACTTC.

J is TRBJ2-7 and V is TRBV5-1; 10 bases line up with TRBD2. The CDR3 contains 14 residues. Losses at the gene ends were 4 bases for V and 2 bases for J; bases not matched to a gene: 3. CDR1 and CDR2 from the germline V gene are SGHRS and YFSETQ. The CDR3 here is CASSPGTSAYEQYF. CDR3 nucleotides: TGCGCCAGCAGCCCCGGGACTAGCGCCTACGAGCAGTACTTC.

V is TRBV12-3 or TRBV12-4 and J is TRBJ2-5; D could derive from TRBD1 or TRBD2 (5 bases each). The CDR3 is 15 amino acids. V shed 6 bases and J shed 0 bases, with 14 bases lying between them. For the CDR3, the DNA is TGTGCCAGCAGGGAAGAAGGGGAGTACCAAGAGACCCAGTACTTC. Its protein is CASREEGEYQETQYF.

The genes are TRBV18 and TRBJ2-7; no clear D. CDR1 is KGHSH, CDR2 LQKENI, per germline. V lost 1 base and J 0 bases, leaving 10 bases between the germline ends. The CDR3 is 15 amino acids. The CDR3 region is CASSPRSRSSYEQYF. Written as DNA, the CDR3 is TGTGCCAGCTCACCACGGTCTAGAAGCTCCTACGAGCAGTACTTC.

This sequence joins TRBV5-1 and TRBJ1-1; D is unclear. The CDR3 consists of 13 residues. The germline V and J ends were trimmed by 7 bases and 6 bases, with 16 bases remaining between them. CDR1 SGHRS and CDR2 YFSETQ come from the germline V gene. The CDR3: CASARVGGPEAFF. The DNA of the CDR3 is TGCGCCAGCGCGAGGGTCGGCGGCCCTGAAGCTTTCTTT.

The genes are TRBV4-2 and TRBJ2-1; weak D call: TRBD2 (6 bases). Germline V lookup: CDR1 LGHNA, CDR2 YNFKEQ. The CDR3 consists of 14 residues. The V end lost 0 bases, the J end lost 9 bases, and 12 bases lay between the germline ends. CDR3 amino acids: CASSQDQGGAEQFF. In nucleotides, the CDR3 is TGTGCCAGCAGCCAAGACCAAGGAGGGGCTGAGCAGTTCTTC.